These T cell receptor beta chains were read from a single sample in a study of blood T cell repertoires in COVID-19. The repertoire was sequenced with immunoSEQ multiplex PCR; TCRdb's copy has only in-frame clones and lacks some. The sample shows about 190,000 clones, approximately 91% of them seen only once. The material sequenced was peripheral blood. Receptors were obtained from a woman aged 40-49 years who had recovered from COVID-19. The CDR3 runs from the conserved cysteine through the conserved F or W. The order of the fields is D gene, clone size, J gene, V gene, CDR3 protein, CDR3 DNA. D genes are given only for firm matches. Clone size, where shown, is once, few, many, or a class for clones that have expanded.

TRBD1	NA	TRBJ2-3	TRBV10-3	CAIRPTGGDGTGVKGTDTQYF	TGTGCCATCAGACCTACCGGCGGTGACGGGACAGGGGTCAAGGGCACAGATACGCAGTATTTT
NA	once	TRBJ1-5	TRBV28	CASSLARGSNQPQHF	TGTGCCAGCAGTTTGGCCAGGGGAAGCAATCAGCCCCAGCATTTT
NA	NA	TRBJ2-7	TRBV6-1	CASSDSGRPPYEQYF	TGTGCCAGCAGTGACAGTGGGAGGCCTCCCTACGAGCAGTACTTC
TRBD1	NA	TRBJ2-7	TRBV15	CATSRTQGQGEDEQYF	TGTGCCACCAGCAGAACCCAGGGACAGGGGGAGGACGAGCAGTACTTC
NA	NA	TRBJ2-7	TRBV27	CASGEDRHYEQYF	TGTGCCAGCGGGGAGGACAGGCACTACGAGCAGTACTTC
TRBD2	NA	TRBJ2-4	TRBV7-6	CASSRSSGHSVKNIQYF	TGTGCCAGCAGCAGGTCTAGCGGACATAGCGTCAAAAACATTCAGTACTTC
TRBD1	NA	TRBJ2-2	TRBV23-1	CASSWTGPNDTGELFF	TGCGCCAGCAGTTGGACAGGTCCTAATGACACCGGGGAGCTGTTTTTT
TRBD2	NA	TRBJ2-3	TRBV5-1	CASSWSSGRNPQYTQYF	TGCGCCAGCAGCTGGTCTAGCGGGAGGAACCCCCAGTATACGCAGTATTTT
NA	NA	TRBJ1-4	TRBV6-6	CASSYPVFEKLFF	TGTGCCAGCAGTTACCCCGTATTCGAAAAACTGTTTTTT
NA	NA	TRBJ1-4	TRBV28	CASSGGVWEKLFF	TGTGCCAGCAGTGGAGGGGTTTGGGAAAAACTGTTTTTT
NA	NA	TRBJ2-2	TRBV4-2	CASSKNPRARNTGELFF	TGTGCCAGCAGCAAAAACCCCCGAGCGAGGAACACCGGGGAGCTGTTTTTT
TRBD2	once	TRBJ2-5	TRBV28	CASRLLTSGNQETQYF	TGTGCCAGCAGACTACTCACTAGCGGGAACCAAGAGACCCAGTACTTC
NA	NA	TRBJ1-2	TRBV28	CAIKPWAGYGYTF	TGTGCCATAAAGCCCTGGGCAGGCTATGGCTACACCTTC
TRBD1	NA	TRBJ2-4	TRBV15	CATSRLGGSRDIQYF	TGTGCCACCAGCAGACTAGGGGGCTCTAGGGACATTCAGTACTTC
TRBD1	once	TRBJ2-1	TRBV28	CASSSTGGYNEQFF	TGTGCCAGCAGTTCCACAGGGGGCTACAATGAGCAGTTCTTC
TRBD2	NA	TRBJ2-1	TRBV19	CASNQGGLAGVGEQFF	TGTGCCAGTAACCAGGGGGGACTAGCGGGAGTCGGGGAGCAGTTCTTC
NA	NA	TRBJ1-2	TRBV21-1	CASSISADYGYTF	TGTGCCAGCAGCATTTCGGCGGACTATGGCTACACCTTC
TRBD1	few	TRBJ1-1	TRBV18	CASSPTGGNTEAFF	TGTGCCAGCTCACCAACAGGGGGTAACACTGAAGCTTTCTTT
NA	NA	TRBJ2-5	TRBV10-3	CAIGSRREETQYF	TGTGCCATCGGTTCCCGTAGAGAAGAGACCCAGTACTTC
TRBD2	NA	TRBJ2-3	TRBV4-1	CASSQEMGREFVDTQYF	TGCGCCAGCAGCCAAGAGATGGGGCGGGAGTTTGTAGATACGCAGTATTTT
NA	NA	TRBJ2-7	TRBV18	CASSLGADREQYF	TGTGCCAGCTCACTGGGGGCGGACCGAGAGCAGTACTTC
NA	few	TRBJ1-6	TRBV6-5	CASSYFATSGNSPLHF	TGTGCCAGCAGTTACTTCGCAACCTCGGGAAATTCACCCCTCCACTTT
TRBD2	NA	TRBJ2-7	TRBV28	CASWEGSSYEQYF	TGTGCCAGCTGGGAGGGGAGTTCCTACGAGCAGTACTTC
NA	NA	TRBJ1-5	TRBV7-8	CASSLAEDQPQHF	TGTGCCAGCAGCTTAGCCGAGGATCAGCCCCAGCATTTT
TRBD1	NA	TRBJ1-2	TRBV3-1/TRBV3-2	CASSQARTGWGYTF	TGTGCCAGCAGCCAAGCTCGGACAGGGTGGGGCTACACCTTC
TRBD1	NA	TRBJ1-2	TRBV27	CASRRPGQGAPYGYTF	TGTGCCAGCAGGCGTCCCGGACAGGGGGCTCCCTATGGCTACACCTTC
NA	NA	TRBJ1-1	TRBV5-1	CASSLAWRGGLNTEAFF	TGCGCCAGCAGCTTGGCCTGGCGGGGGGGGTTGAACACTGAAGCTTTCTTT
TRBD2	NA	TRBJ2-7	TRBV15	CATSRDISGAYEQYF	TGTGCCACCAGCAGAGATATTAGCGGGGCGTACGAGCAGTACTTC
TRBD1	once	TRBJ2-7	TRBV19	CAVSGTASYEQYF	TGTGCCGTATCCGGGACAGCCTCCTACGAGCAGTACTTC
NA	NA	TRBJ1-4	TRBV30	CAWSGPGGNEKLFF	TGTGCCTGGAGTGGACCCGGGGGTAATGAAAAACTGTTTTTT
NA	NA	TRBJ1-1	TRBV19	CASSGRRGNTEAFF	TGTGCCAGTAGTGGGAGGAGGGGGAACACTGAAGCTTTCTTT
NA	NA	TRBJ2-6	TRBV5-5	CASSLGGSGANVLTF	TGTGCCAGCAGCTTGGGCGGGTCCGGGGCCAACGTCCTGACTTTC
NA	NA	TRBJ2-7	TRBV10-3	CAISESGSLIPHEQYF	TGTGCCATCAGTGAGTCGGGGAGCTTAATCCCCCACGAGCAGTACTTC
TRBD2	NA	TRBJ2-1	TRBV24-1	CATSDRGLAGNNNEQFF	TGTGCCACCAGTGACCGGGGACTAGCGGGAAACAACAATGAGCAGTTCTTC
TRBD2	NA	TRBJ2-2	TRBV30	CAWSELAVNTGELFF	TGTGCCTGGAGTGAACTAGCGGTTAACACCGGGGAGCTGTTTTTT
NA	once	TRBJ1-1	TRBV30	CAWTHPRRGVEAFF	TGTGCCTGGACCCACCCCCGTCGGGGGGTTGAAGCTTTCTTT
TRBD2	NA	TRBJ2-1	TRBV28	CASSSTGGAGVNEQFF	TGTGCCAGCAGTTCGACTGGTGGGGCGGGGGTAAATGAGCAGTTCTTC
TRBD2	few	TRBJ2-1	TRBV10-3	CAISPLAGGPRGDEQFF	TGTGCCATCAGTCCACTAGCGGGAGGCCCCCGGGGGGATGAGCAGTTCTTC
TRBD2	NA	TRBJ2-7	TRBV5-1	CASSLGTTSYEQYF	TGCGCCAGCAGCTTAGGGACTACCTCCTACGAGCAGTACTTC
TRBD2	NA	TRBJ2-7	TRBV9	CASSTGLAAVYEQYF	TGTGCCAGCAGCACTGGACTAGCGGCCGTATACGAGCAGTACTTC
NA	NA	TRBJ2-7	TRBV29-1	CSVGQTPYEQYF	TGCAGCGTTGGACAGACCCCCTACGAGCAGTACTTC
TRBD2	NA	TRBJ2-7	TRBV7-3	CASSLVAGDPGEQYF	TGTGCCAGCAGCTTAGTGGCGGGAGATCCGGGAGAGCAGTACTTC
NA	once	TRBJ1-1	TRBV5-1	CASSLAFGTEAFF	TGCGCCAGCAGCTTGGCCTTCGGCACTGAAGCTTTCTTT
TRBD2	NA	TRBJ2-7	TRBV5-4	CASSREAGSYEQYF	TGTGCCAGCAGCCGGGAGGCAGGGTCCTACGAGCAGTACTTC
TRBD2	NA	TRBJ2-5	TRBV7-6	CASSLDGTSPRETQYF	TGTGCCAGCAGCTTAGACGGGACTAGCCCTCGCGAGACCCAGTACTTC
NA	NA	TRBJ1-6	TRBV27	CASSPYGNSPLHF	TGTGCCAGCAGTCCCTACGGTAATTCACCCCTCCACTTT
NA	NA	TRBJ2-3	TRBV7-3	CASSLTSGTTDTQYF	TGTGCCAGCAGCTTAACTAGCGGCACCACAGATACGCAGTATTTT
TRBD1	NA	TRBJ1-6	TRBV25-1	CASSPTGGRSPLHF	TGTGCCAGCAGTCCTACAGGGGGGAGATCACCCCTCCACTTT
NA	NA	TRBJ2-5	TRBV6-5	CASSYWSRNQETQYF	TGTGCCAGCAGTTACTGGTCCAGAAACCAAGAGACCCAGTACTTC
TRBD2	NA	TRBJ2-1	TRBV10-3	CAISSGLAGEGSAVEQFF	TGTGCCATCAGCTCTGGACTAGCGGGAGAAGGGTCTGCGGTTGAGCAGTTCTTC
NA	NA	TRBJ2-1	TRBV25-1	CATMGLNSYNEQFF	TGTGCCACTATGGGACTCAACTCCTACAATGAGCAGTTCTTC
TRBD1	few	TRBJ2-7	TRBV6-2/TRBV6-3	CASSSRGTGSTYEQYF	TGTGCCAGCAGTTCAAGGGGGACAGGGTCTACCTACGAGCAGTACTTC
NA	NA	TRBJ2-3	TRBV5-5	CASSSRSGLWEIADTQYF	TGTGCCAGCAGCTCCCGGTCGGGATTGTGGGAGATAGCAGATACGCAGTATTTT
NA	NA	TRBJ2-7	TRBV18	CASSPNRDFEQYF	TGTGCCAGCTCACCAAACCGGGACTTTGAGCAGTACTTC
NA	once	TRBJ2-1	TRBV15	CATSRDVLASDNEQFF	TGTGCCACCAGCAGAGATGTCCTAGCTAGTGACAATGAGCAGTTCTTC